The sequence of this TCR beta chain was determined in a study of T cells after yellow fever vaccination (dated by TCRdb to between 2019 and 2020). Background for the entire study: Libraries from fractions with low cell numbers were prepared with the SMART-Seq v4 Ultra Low Input RNA kit. To follow T-cell clones before and after primary and booster YFV17D yellow fever vaccination, bulk TCR alpha and beta repertoires were sequenced over time. Two healthy male donors made up the cohort, one aged 18 to 29 years and the other aged 30 to 40 years. Blood samples were taken at several timepoints before and after primary and secondary immunization, and bulk PBMC replicates and cell subsets were isolated.

TCR cDNA was made using 5'RACE template switching, a step that added a universal primer site and unique molecular identifiers. Priming of cDNA synthesis was performed from both the TCR alpha and TCR beta constant segments. Two PCR steps were used to amplify libraries, with sample barcodes and sequencing adapters being added in the second step. Sequencing of libraries was performed on Illumina HiSeq 2500 (2x100 bp) or NovaSeq (2x150 bp). The authors processed their data as follows. MIGEC handled demultiplexing of reads and collapsing into UMI consensus sequences, while MiXCR performed V(D)J alignment. Clonotypes responding to the vaccine were identified with edgeR on replicate PBMC samples, with the criteria of FDR below 0.01 and a log2 fold change above 5 up to day 15. Each bulk clonotype was labeled CD4 or CD8 based on which sequenced repertoire, CD4 or CD8, contained the clonotype at higher abundance. Starting from the raw public reads, TCRdb applied fastp trimming at Q25, assembled clones with MiXCR and retained in-frame beta chains. Rows are unified per CDR3 protein, each entry keeping the most common DNA and genes. The authors' filters were not applied to this entry. The sample records under 700,000 distinct CDR3 sequences, roughly a sixth of which are singletons. The ten largest clonotypes hold 15% to 20% of the sample.

Study-wide findings and limitations: Most clones expanded after primary vaccination (around 96% of CD4 and roughly 90% of CD8) were re-detected after the booster, suggesting that broad memory maintenance occurred. Because abundant contaminating clonotypes from the bulk population could be contained in FACS-sorted repertoires, computational filtering was required. A small share of clonotypes was detected in both CD4 and CD8 compartments, with the overlap likely arising from convergent recombination. The secondary T-cell response was found to be weaker but faster than the primary response, with a peak reached on day 5 rather than on day 15. Because the study included only a couple of donors, the extent to which the findings can be generalized is limited.

Comment on this clonotype: Its antigen remains undetermined. Base qualities are missing; no much larger clone stands one base away.

The treatment or condition label on this specimen signifies: live attenuated yellow fever vaccine strain. Two biological replicates of bulk PBMCs were collected at each blood-draw timepoint. PBMCs were isolated from peripheral blood using a standard Ficoll-Paque protocol. RNA was extracted with TriZol from bulk PBMCs, CD4 and CD8 fractions, and dextramer-positive and dextramer-negative fractions. From the cysteine up to the phenylalanine, the CDR3 has a length of 13 residues. Just the 39-base CDR3 DNA is kept, in frame starting at base 1. V is shortened by 4 bases, J by 10 bases, and the region joining them spans 16 bases. The germline V gene encodes CDR1 SGHTA and CDR2 FQGNSA.

This clonotype was obtained from a man aged 18-30 years who received the YFV17D yellow fever vaccine. The specimen comprised PBMCs, sampled about 5 days after the first yellow fever vaccination. The V and J genes are TRBV7-2 and TRBJ1-1, with an unclear D gene assignment. The CDR3 corresponds to CASSYQGGSAAFF. The nucleotide sequence is TGTGCCAGCAGCTATCAAGGAGGTAGTGCAGCTTTCTTT.